Here is one T cell receptor beta chain with its context. The target antigen is unknown. The same CDR3 also results from other DNA sequences found in this sample. At the time of sampling, donors were nominally healthy, though unrecorded immune exposures were likely. The data originate from a study of cytomegalovirus exposure and HLA in healthy donors. As for the study in general: A prior study identified 90 million to 120 million unique TCR beta sequences from about 179 million T cells.

Regarding the study as a whole: Further analysis was carried out later, and it showed several of the most significant clusters appearing linked to common viral pathogens. From TCR beta sequences, most subjects' HLA-A and HLA-B alleles were reportedly predicted accurately.

The PCR used 60 Vbeta and 13 Jbeta primers. Produced via immunoSEQ multiplex PCR; TCRdb's table is partial and in-frame only. The data hold about 180,000 clones, with around three quarters observed a single time. With 2 bases removed from V and 1 base from J, the gap between germline ends came to 5 bases. The CDR3 extends over 13 amino acids. The germline V gene encodes CDR1 SGHTA and CDR2 FQGTGA. The specimen sequenced was PBMCs. J is TRBJ1-1 and V is TRBV7-3; no clear D gene. The sequence was obtained from a woman aged 30 to 39 in good health and CMV-seropositive. The CDR3 region is CASSLSGNTEAFF. The CDR3 coding sequence is TGTGCCAGCAGCTTATCGGGGAACACTGAAGCTTTCTTT.